These T cell receptor beta chains were read from a single sample in a study of blood T cell repertoires in COVID-19. Produced via immunoSEQ multiplex PCR; TCRdb's table is partial and in-frame only. The repertoire consists of 250,000 to 300,000 clones, with approximately 86% occurring once and the leading ten covering roughly 2%. The material sequenced was peripheral blood. Receptor source: a woman in her forties or fifties who had recovered from COVID-19. CDR3s include the opening cysteine and the closing phenylalanine or tryptophan. Each record gives: CDR3 protein, CDR3 length, J gene, V gene.

CDR3aa: CASSSQYEQYF; len: 11; j_gene: TRBJ2-7; v_gene: TRBV5-1
CDR3aa: CASSRSRGFSSTDTQYF; len: 17; j_gene: TRBJ2-3; v_gene: TRBV5-6
CDR3aa: CASSQQMSNQPQHF; len: 14; j_gene: TRBJ1-5; v_gene: TRBV4-3
CDR3aa: CAWSVSNRLNQPQHF; len: 15; j_gene: TRBJ1-5; v_gene: TRBV30
CDR3aa: CASSLSYEQFF; len: 11; j_gene: TRBJ2-1; v_gene: TRBV28
CDR3aa: CASSLRGGTTDTQYF; len: 15; j_gene: TRBJ2-3; v_gene: TRBV7-2
CDR3aa: CASSPGTSGKHSYNEQFF; len: 18; j_gene: TRBJ2-1; v_gene: TRBV5-6
CDR3aa: CASSYNGRGKHF; len: 12; j_gene: TRBJ1-6; v_gene: TRBV6-2/TRBV6-3
CDR3aa: CASRTGTAYGYTF; len: 13; j_gene: TRBJ1-2; v_gene: TRBV19
CDR3aa: CSASVGQGRAQPQHF; len: 15; j_gene: TRBJ1-5; v_gene: TRBV20-1